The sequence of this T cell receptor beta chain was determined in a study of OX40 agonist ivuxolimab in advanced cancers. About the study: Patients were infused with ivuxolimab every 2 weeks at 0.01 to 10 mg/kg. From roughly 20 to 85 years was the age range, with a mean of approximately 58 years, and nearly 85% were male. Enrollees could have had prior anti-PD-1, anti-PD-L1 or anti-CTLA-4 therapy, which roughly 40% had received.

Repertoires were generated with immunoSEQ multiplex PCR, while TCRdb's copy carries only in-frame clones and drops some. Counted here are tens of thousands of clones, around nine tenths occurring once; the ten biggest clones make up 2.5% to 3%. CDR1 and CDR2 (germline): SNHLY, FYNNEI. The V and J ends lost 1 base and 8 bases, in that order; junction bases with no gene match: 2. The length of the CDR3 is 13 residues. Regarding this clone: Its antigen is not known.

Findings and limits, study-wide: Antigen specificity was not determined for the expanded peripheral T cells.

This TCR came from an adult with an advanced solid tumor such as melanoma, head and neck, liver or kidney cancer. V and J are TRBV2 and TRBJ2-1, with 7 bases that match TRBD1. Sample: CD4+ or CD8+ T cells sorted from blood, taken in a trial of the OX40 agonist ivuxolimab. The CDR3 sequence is CASSEERGHEQFF. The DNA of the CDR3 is TGTGCCAGCAGTGAAGAAAGGGGGCATGAGCAGTTCTTC.